This T cell receptor beta chain was sequenced during a study of blood T cell repertoires in COVID-19. The overall study: The United States, Italy and Spain provided the acute and convalescent COVID-19 samples. The analysed material was cDNA or gDNA that came from T cells, B-cell-depleted T cells, or PBMCs.

V lost 5 bases and J 6 bases, leaving 11 bases between the germline ends. The CDR3 covers 12 residues. Germline CDR1 reads SGHVS; CDR2 reads FQNEAQ. Original methodology: Amplifying reference gene primers gave estimates of nucleated cell counts. The data were produced by immunoSEQ multiplex PCR, yet TCRdb's version contains in-frame clones alone and is incomplete. D and trimming come from the DNA, and the V and J calls and clone size come from that table. Of approximately 70,000 clones listed, roughly nine tenths were seen once; the top ten hold 2.5% to 3%. Enrolment of Seattle patients took place during active infection, and they were followed longitudinally.

The chain carries TRBV7-8 and TRBJ2-7; the D is unclear. The receptor comes from a man in his forties or fifties with COVID-19, enrolled during active disease. The specimen was peripheral blood. The CDR3 DNA is TGTGCCAGCAGCCTTCAGGTTTCCGAGCAGTACTTC. It codes for CASSLQVSEQYF.